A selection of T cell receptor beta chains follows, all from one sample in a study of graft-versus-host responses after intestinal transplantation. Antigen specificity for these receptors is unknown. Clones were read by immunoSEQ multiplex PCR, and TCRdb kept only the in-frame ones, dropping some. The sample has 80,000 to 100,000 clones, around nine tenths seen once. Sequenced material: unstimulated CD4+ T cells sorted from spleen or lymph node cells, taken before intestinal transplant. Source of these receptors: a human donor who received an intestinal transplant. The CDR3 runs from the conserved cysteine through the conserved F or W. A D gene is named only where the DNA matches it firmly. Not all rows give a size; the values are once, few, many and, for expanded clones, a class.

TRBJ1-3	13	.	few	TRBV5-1	TGCGCCAGCGGGAGAAGCTCTGGAAACACCATATATTTT	CASGRSSGNTIYF
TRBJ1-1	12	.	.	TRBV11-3	TGTGCCAGCAGCCCCCTCGGCACTGAAGCTTTCTTT	CASSPLGTEAFF
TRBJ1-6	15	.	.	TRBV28	TGTGCCAGCAGTTTATCTGACAGGCGCAATTCACCCCTCCACTTT	CASSLSDRRNSPLHF
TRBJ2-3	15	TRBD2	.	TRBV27	TGTGCCAGCAGTTCCTCTAGCGGGGCAATAGATACGCAGTATTTT	CASSSSSGAIDTQYF
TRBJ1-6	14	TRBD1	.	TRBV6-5	TGTGCCAGCAGTGGGACAGGGGGATTCTCACCCCTCCACTTT	CASSGTGGFSPLHF
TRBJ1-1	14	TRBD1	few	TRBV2	TGTGCCAGCAGTTTAACAGGGGGCTGGACTGAAGCTTTCTTT	CASSLTGGWTEAFF
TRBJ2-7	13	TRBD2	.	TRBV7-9	TGTGCCAGTAAGCGGGGGGAGGCCTACGAGCAGTACTTC	CASKRGEAYEQYF
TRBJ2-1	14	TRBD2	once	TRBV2	TGTGCCAGCAAGGGGCTAGCGGGAGGGGGGGAGCAGTTCTTC	CASKGLAGGGEQFF
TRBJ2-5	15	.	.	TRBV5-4	TGTGCCAGCAGCCGCGGTAGCACCGAAGAGGAGACCCAGTACTTC	CASSRGSTEEETQYF
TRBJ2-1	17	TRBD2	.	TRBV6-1	TGTGCCAGCAGTGGTCGGGCCGGGACTAGCGCCAACAATGAGCAGTTCTTC	CASSGRAGTSANNEQFF
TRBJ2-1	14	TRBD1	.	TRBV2	TGTGCTTGCGGGGACAGGGTGGCCTACAATGAGCAGTTCTTC	CACGDRVAYNEQFF
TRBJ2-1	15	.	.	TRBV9	TGTGCCAGCAGCGCCGGCGGCCGCTCCTACAATGAGCAGTTCTTC	CASSAGGRSYNEQFF
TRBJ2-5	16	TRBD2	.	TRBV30	TGTGCCTGGAGTTCGATAGCGGGAGGGCCCCAAGAGACCCAGTACTTC	CAWSSIAGGPQETQYF
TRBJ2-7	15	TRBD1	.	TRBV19	TGTGCCAGTAAAAGGGACAGGAGTGACGCCTACGAGCAGTACTTC	CASKRDRSDAYEQYF
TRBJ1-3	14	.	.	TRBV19	TGTGCCAGTAGTAATCCCGGCTCTGGAAACACCATATATTTT	CASSNPGSGNTIYF
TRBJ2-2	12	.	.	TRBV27	TGTGCCAGCAGTCTTCCGTACGGGGAGCTGTTTTTT	CASSLPYGELFF
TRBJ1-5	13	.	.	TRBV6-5	TGTGCCAGCAGAAGACAAATCAATCAGCCCCAGCATTTT	CASRRQINQPQHF
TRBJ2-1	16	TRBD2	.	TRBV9	TGTGCCAGCAGCGTAGGCGGGGGGGATTCCTACAATGAGCAGTTCTTC	CASSVGGGDSYNEQFF
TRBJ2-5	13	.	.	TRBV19	TGTGCCAGTAGTAATCAGGGCAGGGAGACCCAGTACTTC	CASSNQGRETQYF
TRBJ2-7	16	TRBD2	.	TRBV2	TGTGCCAGCACCTCCCCCGGGATCGCGGGAGGCGACGAGCAGTACTTC	CASTSPGIAGGDEQYF
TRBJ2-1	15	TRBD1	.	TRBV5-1	TGCGCCAGCAGCTTTGGGACAGACGCACTCAATGAGCAGTTCTTC	CASSFGTDALNEQFF
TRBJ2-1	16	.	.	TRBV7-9	TGTGCCAGCAGAATATACACAGGGTCGGCGTACAATGAGCAGTTCTTC	CASRIYTGSAYNEQFF
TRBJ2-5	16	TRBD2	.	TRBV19	TGTGCCAGTAGTAAACTCGGGACTAGCATGGGCTCAGAGCAGTACTTC	CASSKLGTSMGSEQYF
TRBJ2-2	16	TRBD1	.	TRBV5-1	TGCGCCAGCAGCTCGCGGACAGGGGAGAACACCGGGGAGCTGTTTTTT	CASSSRTGENTGELFF
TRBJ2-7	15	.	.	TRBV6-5	TGTGCCAGCAGGACTTCTTTGGCTTACTCCTACGAGCAGTACTTC	CASRTSLAYSYEQYF
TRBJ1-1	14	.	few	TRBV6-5	TGTGCCAGCAGTTACTCGCAGGGGCACACTGAAGCTTTCTTT	CASSYSQGHTEAFF